Below are 10 T cell receptor beta chains sequenced from a single sample in a study of cytomegalovirus exposure and HLA in healthy donors. PCR employed 60 Vbeta and 13 Jbeta primers. Produced via immunoSEQ multiplex PCR; TCRdb's table is partial and in-frame only. The sample has 150,000 to 200,000 clones, around 80% seen once. The sample comprised PBMCs. These receptors were obtained from a woman between 35 and 50 years old in good health and CMV-seronegative.

The chain recombines TRBV5-1 with TRBJ2-1, with TRBD2 matching over 7 bases. This CDR3 is built from 14 residues. V was clipped by 0 bases and J by 10 bases; unmatched bases: 7. CDR1 is SGHRS and CDR2 is YFSETQ in the germline V gene. The CDR3 DNA reads as TGCGCCAGCAGCTTGGGCGGGGAGGGTCGAGAGCAGTTCTTC. Its translation is CASSLGGEGREQFF.

The chain links TRBV6-6 to TRBJ2-7, with 10 bases matching TRBD1. The V gene end was trimmed by 2 bases and the J gene end by 5 bases; junction bases not matched to a gene: 3. The CDR3 length is 14 residues. Germline-derived CDR1 and CDR2 are MNHNY and SVGAGI (reference sequence). CDR3 sequence: CASSYPGQGNEQYF. The CDR3 region has the DNA TGTGCCAGCAGTTACCCGGGACAGGGGAACGAGCAGTACTTC.

Of note for this clone: An end of the junction differs from the germline gene, which may be a read error. The genes are TRBV7-7 and TRBJ2-5; 8 bases are a match to TRBD2. CDR3 length: 14 amino acids. Per germline, CDR1 SSHAT and CDR2 FNYEAQ (reference sequence). The CDR3 loop is CASSLAGLQETQYF. The CDR3 DNA sequence: TGTGCTAGCAGCTTAGCGGGACTACAAGAGACCCAGTACTTC.

This chain connects TRBV30 to TRBJ1-4; 9 bases are shared with TRBD1. CDR1 GTSNPN and CDR2 SVGIG come from the germline V gene (reference sequence). V shed 5 bases and J 10 bases; nucleotides not matched to a gene: 11. The CDR3 totals 14 residues. The CDR3 DNA is TGTGCCTGGGGGCCCGGGACAGGGAGTGGAAAACTGTTTTTT. Translating it yields CAWGPGTGSGKLFF.

This chain uses TRBV27 with TRBJ2-4; maybe TRBD1 (6 bases). Deletions cut 5 bases from V and 1 base from J, with 18 bases between. Germline CDR1 MNHEY, CDR2 SMNVEV (reference sequence). This CDR3 is built from 17 residues. The CDR3 reads CASSPKPQGSAKNIQYF. For the CDR3, the DNA is TGTGCCAGCAGTCCTAAACCTCAGGGGTCGGCCAAAAACATTCAGTACTTC.

Concerning this clone: Sequence at one end of the junction differs from germline and may be a read error. The gene calls are TRBV4-1 and TRBJ2-1, with 8 bases aligning to TRBD2. The CDR3 extends over 16 amino acids. Per the germline V gene, CDR1 is MGHRA and CDR2 is YSYEKL. The CDR3 DNA reads as TGCGCCAGCAGCCAAGATCGGGGACTAGATACCGTCGAGCCGTTCTTC. Protein: CASSQDRGLDTVEPFF.

This sequence joins TRBV19 and TRBJ1-5, with D maybe TRBD1 (6 bases). The CDR3 runs 15 residues. Germline V lookup: CDR1 LNHDA, CDR2 SQIVND (reference sequence). Trimming cost V 0 bases and J 7 bases, with 13 bases left between them. In nucleotides, the CDR3 is TGTGCCAGTAGTATAGATGACAGGAACTTCCAGCCCCAGCATTTT. Amino acids: CASSIDDRNFQPQHF.

This clone was observed a handful of times. The V and J genes are TRBV6-5 and TRBJ2-7; D is unresolved. The CDR3 covers 12 residues. Trimming took 3 bases from V and 6 from J, leaving 9 bases between them. The V gene's germline CDR1 is MNHEY and CDR2 SVGAGI. CDR3 nucleotides: TGTGCCAGCAGTTATCGTGGCAGCGAGCAGTACTTC. As protein: CASSYRGSEQYF.

This clone was picked up one time. The genes are TRBV9 and TRBJ2-7; 11 bases match TRBD1. This CDR3 comprises 15 residues. CDR1 and CDR2 from the germline V gene are SGDLS and YYNGEE. Losses at the gene ends were 3 bases for V and 0 bases for J; bases not matched to a gene: 2. The CDR3 reads CASSGGTGGSYEQYF. CDR3 DNA sequence: TGTGCCAGCAGCGGCGGGACAGGGGGCTCCTACGAGCAGTACTTC. Together with reference TRBV9 and TRBJ2-7, the CDR3 gives the full variable domain: DSGVTQTPKHLITATGQRVTLRCSPRSGDLSVYWYQQSLDQGLQFLIQYYNGEERAKGNILERFSAQQFPDLHSELNLSSLELGDSALYFCASSGGTGGSYEQYFGPGTRLTVT.

This clone has a handful of counts. The sample carries other DNA sequences with the same CDR3. V gene TRBV28 combines with J gene TRBJ1-3; a weak D match, TRBD1 (6 bases). This CDR3 is built from 14 residues. Germline CDR1 and CDR2: MDHEN and SYDVKM. Trimming removed 4 bases at V and 6 bases at J, with 13 bases between. The CDR3 protein is CASSSMGAENTIYF. CDR3 nucleotide sequence: TGTGCCAGCAGTTCGATGGGGGCCGAAAACACCATATATTTT.